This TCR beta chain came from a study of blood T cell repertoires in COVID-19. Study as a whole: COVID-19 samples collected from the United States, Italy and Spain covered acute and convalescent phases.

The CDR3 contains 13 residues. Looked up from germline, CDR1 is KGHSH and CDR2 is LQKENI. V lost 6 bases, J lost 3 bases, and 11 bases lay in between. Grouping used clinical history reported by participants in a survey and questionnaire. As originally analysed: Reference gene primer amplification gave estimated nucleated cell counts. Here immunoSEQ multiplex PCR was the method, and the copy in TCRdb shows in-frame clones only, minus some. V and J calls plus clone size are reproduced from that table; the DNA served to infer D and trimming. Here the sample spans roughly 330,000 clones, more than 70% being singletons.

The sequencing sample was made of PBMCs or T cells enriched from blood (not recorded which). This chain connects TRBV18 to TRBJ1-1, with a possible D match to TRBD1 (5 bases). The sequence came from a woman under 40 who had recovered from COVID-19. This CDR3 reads CASSGGGYTEAFF. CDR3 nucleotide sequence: TGTGCCAGCTCGGGGGGTGGGTACACTGAAGCTTTCTTT.